This passage covers 3 T cell receptor beta chains from one sample sequenced in a study of response to subunit inactivated influenza vaccine. From the RT-PCR reads, TCRdb called clonotypes with MiXCR, one entry per CDR3 protein. The sample shows roughly 700,000 distinct CDR3 sequences, approximately 14% of them seen only once. The starting material was PBMCs from blood, obtained 11 to 12 days after vaccination. The receptors derive from a man aged 50 or older who received an inactivated influenza vaccine.

This clonotype has more than one count but fewer than ten. The chain employs TRBV7-9 and TRBJ2-3; D may be TRBD1 (5 bases). V lost 1 base to trimming and J lost 2 bases, with 10 bases between them. Germline lookup yields CDR1 SEHNR and CDR2 FQNEAQ (reference sequence). CDR3 size: 15 residues. CDR3 region: CASSLGQGDTDTQYF. CDR3 nucleotide sequence: TGTGCCAGCAGCTTAGGCCAGGGTGACACAGATACGCAGTATTTT.

This clonotype has a handful of counts. This sequence joins TRBV3-1 and TRBJ2-4; 7 nucleotides match TRBD1. V lost 4 bases to trimming and J lost 1 base; unmatched junction nucleotides: 1. The CDR3 is made up of 14 amino acids. Germline V lookup: CDR1 LGHDT, CDR2 YNNKEL (reference sequence). The chain's CDR3 is CASSPQGAKNIQYF. In DNA form, the CDR3 reads TGTGCCAGCAGCCCACAGGGGGCCAAAAACATTCAGTACTTC.

This clonotype has only a few counts. The J gene is TRBJ2-5, the V gene TRBV7-8; D unclear. Per the germline V gene, CDR1 is SGHVS and CDR2 is FQNEAQ. The CDR3 loop spans 13 amino acids. V lost 5 bases and J 3 bases, leaving 10 bases between the germline ends. This CDR3 is CASSASREETQYF. The DNA for the CDR3 is TGTGCCAGCAGCGCTTCTAGGGAAGAGACCCAGTACTTC. Full variable domain (missing parts from reference TRBV7-8 and TRBJ2-5): GAGVSQSPRYKVAKRGQDVALRCDPISGHVSLFWYQQALGQGPEFLTYFQNEAQLDKSGLPSDRFFAERPEGSVSTLKIQRTQQEDSAVYLCASSASREETQYFGPGTRLLVL.